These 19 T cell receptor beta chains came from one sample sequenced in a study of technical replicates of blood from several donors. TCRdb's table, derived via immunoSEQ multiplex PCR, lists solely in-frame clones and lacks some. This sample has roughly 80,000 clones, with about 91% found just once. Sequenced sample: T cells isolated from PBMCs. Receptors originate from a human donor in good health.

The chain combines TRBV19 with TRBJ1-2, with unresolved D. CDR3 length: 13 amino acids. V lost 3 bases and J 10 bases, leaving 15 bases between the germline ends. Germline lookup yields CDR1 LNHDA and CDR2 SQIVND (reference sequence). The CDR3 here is CASSILGGELYTF. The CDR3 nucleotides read TGTGCCAGTAGTATCCTAGGCGGGGAGCTCTACACCTTC.

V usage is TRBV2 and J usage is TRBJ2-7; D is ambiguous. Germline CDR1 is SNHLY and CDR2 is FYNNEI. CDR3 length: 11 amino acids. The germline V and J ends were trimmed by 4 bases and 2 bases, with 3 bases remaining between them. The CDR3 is CASSVAYEQYF. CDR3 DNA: TGTGCCAGCAGTGTAGCCTACGAGCAGTACTTC.

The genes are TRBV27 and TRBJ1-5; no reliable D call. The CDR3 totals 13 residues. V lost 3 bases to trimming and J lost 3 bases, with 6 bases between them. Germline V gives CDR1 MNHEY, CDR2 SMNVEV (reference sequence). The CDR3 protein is CASSFSVNQPQHF. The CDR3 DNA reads TGTGCCAGCAGTTTCTCAGTCAATCAGCCCCAGCATTTT.

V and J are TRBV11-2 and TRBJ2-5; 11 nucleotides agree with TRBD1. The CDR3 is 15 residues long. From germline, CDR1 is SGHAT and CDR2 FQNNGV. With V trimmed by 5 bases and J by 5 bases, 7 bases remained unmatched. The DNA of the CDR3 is TGTGCCAGCAGCCAGAGGACAGGGGGCGTGGAGACCCAGTACTTC. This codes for CASSQRTGGVETQYF.

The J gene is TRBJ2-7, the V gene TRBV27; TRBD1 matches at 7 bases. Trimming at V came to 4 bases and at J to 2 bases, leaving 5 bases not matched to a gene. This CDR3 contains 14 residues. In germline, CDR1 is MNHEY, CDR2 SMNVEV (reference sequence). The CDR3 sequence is CASSSGTAAYEQYF. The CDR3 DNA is TGTGCCAGCAGTTCCGGGACAGCTGCCTACGAGCAGTACTTC.

CDR3 amino acids: CASSPQDRGRTGELFF. The CDR3 DNA reads as TGTGCCAGCAGCCCTCAAGACAGGGGGAGGACCGGGGAGCTGTTTTTT. J is TRBJ2-2 and V is TRBV9, with 9 bases fitting TRBD1. The ends lost 4 bases at V and 5 bases at J; junction bases unmatched: 9. The CDR3 is made up of 16 amino acids. The germline V gene has CDR1 SGDLS and CDR2 YYNGEE.

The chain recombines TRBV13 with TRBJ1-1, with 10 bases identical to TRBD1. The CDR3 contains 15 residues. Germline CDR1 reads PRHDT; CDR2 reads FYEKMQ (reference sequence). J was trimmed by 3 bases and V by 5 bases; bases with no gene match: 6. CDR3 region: CASSASGTGDTEAFF. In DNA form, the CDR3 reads TGTGCCAGCAGCGCGTCCGGGACAGGGGACACTGAAGCTTTCTTT.

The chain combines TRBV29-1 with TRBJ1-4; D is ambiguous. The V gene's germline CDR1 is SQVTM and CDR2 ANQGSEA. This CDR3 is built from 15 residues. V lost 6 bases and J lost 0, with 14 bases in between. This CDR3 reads CSVLGGFATNEKLFF. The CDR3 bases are TGCAGCGTCCTGGGAGGGTTTGCAACTAATGAAAAACTGTTTTTT. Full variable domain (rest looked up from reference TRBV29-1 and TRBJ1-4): SAVISQKPSRDICQRGTSLTIQCQVDSQVTMMFWYRQQPGQSLTLIATANQGSEATYESGFVIDKFPISRPNLTFSTLTVSNMSPEDSSIYLCSVLGGFATNEKLFFGSGTQLSVL.

CDR3 region: CASTVGQSMSGANVLTF. As DNA, the CDR3 is TGTGCCAGTACCGTTGGACAGTCTATGTCTGGGGCCAACGTCCTGACTTTC. V usage is TRBV19 and J usage is TRBJ2-6; a possible D gene is TRBD1 (6 bases). The germline gives CDR1 LNHDA, CDR2 SQIVND (reference sequence). Trimming removed 7 bases from V and 1 base from J, with 17 bases in between. The CDR3 has 17 residues.

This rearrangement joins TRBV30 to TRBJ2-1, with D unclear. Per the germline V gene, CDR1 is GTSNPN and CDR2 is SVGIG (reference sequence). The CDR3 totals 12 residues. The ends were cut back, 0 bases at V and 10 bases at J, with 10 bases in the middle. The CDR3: CAWSVLPSEQFF. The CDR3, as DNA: TGTGCCTGGAGTGTACTACCCTCGGAGCAGTTCTTC.

The CDR3 DNA reads TGTGCCAGCAGCGTTAGCGGGAGGGCTTACGAGCAGTACTTC. Amino acid sequence: CASSVSGRAYEQYF. The chain couples TRBV9 to TRBJ2-7; 11 bases fit TRBD2. This CDR3 comprises 14 residues. CDR1 SGDLS and CDR2 YYNGEE come from the germline V gene. The V and J ends lost 2 bases and 4 bases, in that order; junction bases with no gene match: 2.

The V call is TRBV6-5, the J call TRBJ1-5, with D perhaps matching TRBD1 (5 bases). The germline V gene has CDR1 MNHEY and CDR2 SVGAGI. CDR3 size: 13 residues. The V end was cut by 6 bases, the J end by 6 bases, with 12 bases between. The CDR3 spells CASRGGYGQPQHF. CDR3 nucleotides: TGTGCCAGCAGGGGGGGGTATGGTCAGCCCCAGCATTTT.

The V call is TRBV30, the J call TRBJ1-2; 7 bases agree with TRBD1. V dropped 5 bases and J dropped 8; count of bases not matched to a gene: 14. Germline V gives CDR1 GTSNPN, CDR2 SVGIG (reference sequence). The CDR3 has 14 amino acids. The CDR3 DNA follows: TGTGCCTGGGGCCGACAGGGTGGGGTGAGCGGCTACACCTTC. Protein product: CAWGRQGGVSGYTF.

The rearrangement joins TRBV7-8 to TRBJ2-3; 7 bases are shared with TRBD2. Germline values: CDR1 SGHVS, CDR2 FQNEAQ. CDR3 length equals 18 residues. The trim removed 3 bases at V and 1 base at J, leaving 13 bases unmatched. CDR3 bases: TGTGCCAGCAGCTTTGGGTGGGGGAGGGAGTCTGGCACAGATACGCAGTATTTT. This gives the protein CASSFGWGRESGTDTQYF.

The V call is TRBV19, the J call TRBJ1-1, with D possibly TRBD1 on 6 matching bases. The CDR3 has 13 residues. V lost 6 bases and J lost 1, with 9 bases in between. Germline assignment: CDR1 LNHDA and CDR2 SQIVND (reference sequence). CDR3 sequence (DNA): TGTGCCAGTAGGGACAGTCAGAACACTGAAGCTTTCTTT. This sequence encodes CASRDSQNTEAFF.

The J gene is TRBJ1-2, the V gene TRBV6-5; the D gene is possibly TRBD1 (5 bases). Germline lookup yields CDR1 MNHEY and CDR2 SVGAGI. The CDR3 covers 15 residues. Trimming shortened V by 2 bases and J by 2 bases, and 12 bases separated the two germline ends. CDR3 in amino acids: CASSYAEGRNYGYTF. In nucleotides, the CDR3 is TGTGCCAGCAGTTACGCCGAGGGGAGGAACTATGGCTACACCTTC.

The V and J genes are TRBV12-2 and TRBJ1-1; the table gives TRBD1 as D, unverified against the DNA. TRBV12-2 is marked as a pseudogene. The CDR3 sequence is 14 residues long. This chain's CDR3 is CASRLVRRYTEAFF. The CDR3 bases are TGTGCAAGTCGCTTAGTCAGGCGATACACTGAAGCTTTCTTT.

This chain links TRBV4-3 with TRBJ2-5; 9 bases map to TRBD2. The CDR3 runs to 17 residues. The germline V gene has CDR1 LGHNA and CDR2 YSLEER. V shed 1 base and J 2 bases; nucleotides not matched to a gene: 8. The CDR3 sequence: CASSQVSLAGYQETQYF. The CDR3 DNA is TGCGCCAGCAGCCAAGTTTCCCTAGCGGGGTATCAAGAGACCCAGTACTTC.

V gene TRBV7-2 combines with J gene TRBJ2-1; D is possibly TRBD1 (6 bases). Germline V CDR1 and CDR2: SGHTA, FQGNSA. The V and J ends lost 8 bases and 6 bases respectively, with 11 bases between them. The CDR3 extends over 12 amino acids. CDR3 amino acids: CASHRAGNEQFF. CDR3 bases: TGTGCCAGCCACAGGGCGGGCAATGAGCAGTTCTTC. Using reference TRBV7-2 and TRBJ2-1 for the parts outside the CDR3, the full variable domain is GAGVSQSPSNKVTEKGKDVELRCDPISGHTALYWYRQSLGQGLEFLIYFQGNSAPDKSGLPSDRFSAERTGGSVSTLTIQRTQQEDSAVYLCASHRAGNEQFFGPGTRLTVL.